Presented here are 17 T cell receptor beta chains from one specimen sequenced in a study of vaccination effects on CD4 cells after COVID-19. Viral peptide pool expansion of antigen-specific CD4+ T cells preceded sequencing in the ViraFEST assay. CD4+ T cell isolation took place after about 11 days of culture. Nobody among the vaccine recipients had prior SARS-CoV-2 infection (nucleocapsid antibodies were negative). This table comes from immunoSEQ multiplex PCR, and its TCRdb copy is limited to in-frame clones, with some not included. This table holds around 71,000 clones, approximately 70% found once. Their target antigens are unknown. Here the sequenced sample was CD4+ T cells from PBMCs cultured with HCoV-OC43 spike peptides, taken before COVID-19 vaccination. Noted subset: HCoV-OC43 spike overlapping peptide pool stimulation. The receptor source for this set is a human donor who received a COVID-19 vaccine.

This chain uses TRBV19 with TRBJ1-5, with D possibly TRBD1 on 6 matching bases. This CDR3 region has 18 residues. Germline V gene lookup returns CDR1 LNHDA and CDR2 SQIVND (reference sequence). The ends were cut back, 7 bases at V and 6 bases at J, with 28 bases in the middle. Here the CDR3 DNA reads TGTGCCAGTACCCCCGAGGGAGGCGGGGGGCCCACAGGTCAGCCCCAGCATTTT. It translates to CASTPEGGGGPTGQPQHF.

This clone was observed a single time. J is TRBJ1-5 and V is TRBV25-1, with 11 bases that match TRBD1. Germline CDR1 and CDR2: MGHDK and SYGVNS. The CDR3 has 17 residues. V lost 2 bases, J lost 3 bases, and 6 bases stayed unmatched. For the CDR3, the DNA is TGTGCCAGCAGTGAAGGAGGGACAGGGGGAAACAATCAGCCCCAGCATTTT. Translated, it gives CASSEGGTGGNNQPQHF.

The chain joins TRBV6-5 to TRBJ1-3; no clear D. In germline, CDR1 is MNHEY, CDR2 SVGAGI. CDR3 length: 15 amino acids. The V end was cut by 2 bases, the J end by 4 bases, with 12 bases between. CDR3 sequence reads: CASSYLRHGGNTIYF. In nucleotides, the CDR3 is TGTGCCAGCAGTTACCTTAGACACGGAGGAAACACCATATATTTT.

This sequence joins TRBV15 and TRBJ1-2, with no clear D. The V end lost 1 base, the J end lost 0 bases, and 9 bases lay between the germline ends. This CDR3 is built from 15 residues. Germline V CDR1 and CDR2: LNHNV, YYDKDF (reference sequence). The CDR3 coding sequence is TGTGCCACCAGCAGAGGGGGATCAGCTAACTATGGCTACACCTTC. Its protein product is CATSRGGSANYGYTF.

The chain uses TRBV12-3 or TRBV12-4 and TRBJ1-2, with TRBD1 as a possible D gene (6 bases). CDR3 size: 13 residues. The V and J ends lost 3 bases and 5 bases respectively, with 10 bases between them. The CDR3 is CASSLFRGYGYTF. In nucleotides, the CDR3 is TGTGCCAGCAGTTTGTTCAGGGGTTATGGCTACACCTTC.

This clone was observed once. The V call is TRBV10-3, the J call TRBJ2-1; TRBD1 matches 7 bases. The CDR3 is 16 amino acids. V dropped 3 bases and J dropped 1; count of bases not matched to a gene: 6. CDR1 is ENHRY, CDR2 SYGVKD, per germline. CDR3 nucleotides: TGTGCCATCAGTGATCCCGGGACAGCATCCTACAATGAGCAGTTCTTC. Protein: CAISDPGTASYNEQFF.

This clone appeared a few times. J is TRBJ1-2 and V is TRBV14, with D possibly being TRBD1 (6 bases). The ends were cut back, 0 bases at V and 0 bases at J, with 8 bases in the middle. The CDR3 is 15 residues long. Germline values: CDR1 SGHDN, CDR2 FVKESK. For the CDR3, the DNA is TGTGCCAGCAGCCAAGAAGGGGGAGCTAACTATGGCTACACCTTC. Translating it yields CASSQEGGANYGYTF.

This sequence joins TRBV9 and TRBJ2-3; D is ambiguous. The V gene lost 4 bases and the J gene lost 1 base, with 16 bases spanning the gap. The germline gives CDR1 SGDLS, CDR2 YYNGEE. The CDR3 totals 16 residues. The CDR3 reads CASSPRHSRGTDTQYF. CDR3 in DNA: TGTGCCAGCAGCCCACGACATTCCCGTGGCACAGATACGCAGTATTTT.

V and J are TRBV6-1 and TRBJ1-2; TRBD1 might be the D (5 bases). The V end lost 3 bases, the J end lost 5 bases, and 10 bases lay between the germline ends. The V gene's germline CDR1 is MNHNS and CDR2 SASEGT. CDR3 size: 13 residues. The CDR3 protein is CASSDSGGYGYTF. DNA for the CDR3: TGTGCCAGCAGTGATTCTGGGGGATATGGCTACACCTTC.

The genes are TRBV2 and TRBJ1-5; no clear D gene. V lost 1 base and J 4 bases, leaving 20 bases between the germline ends. Germline loops: CDR1 SNHLY, CDR2 FYNNEI. The CDR3 has 18 amino acids. CDR3 coding DNA: TGTGCCAGCAGTGAAGTTAAAACCCTGACCACGGGGAATCAGCCCCAGCATTTT. Its protein product is CASSEVKTLTTGNQPQHF.

The genes are TRBV5-1 and TRBJ2-1; D is undetermined. This CDR3 has 15 amino acids. Germline V gene sequence: CDR1 SGHRS, CDR2 YFSETQ. Trimming pared 0 bases from V and 0 bases from J, leaving 7 bases between. CDR3 sequence (DNA): TGCGCCAGCAGCTTGGGCGATTTCTCCTACAATGAGCAGTTCTTC. It encodes CASSLGDFSYNEQFF.

J is TRBJ1-5 and V is TRBV6-5, with 8 bases fitting TRBD1. Germline trimming cut 4 bases from V and 4 bases from J; bases unmatched to any gene: 0. The germline V gene encodes CDR1 MNHEY and CDR2 SVGAGI. The CDR3 spans 13 residues. CDR3 sequence (DNA): TGTGCCAGCAGTTGGACAGGGAATCAGCCCCAGCATTTT. This translates into CASSWTGNQPQHF.

This clone has a handful of counts. V usage is TRBV11-3 and J usage is TRBJ1-1; 8 bases agree with TRBD1. Germline-derived CDR1 and CDR2 are SGHNT and YENEEA. The CDR3 covers 13 residues. Trimming at V came to 6 bases and at J to 8 bases, leaving 8 bases not matched to a gene. CDR3 residues: CASSRSDRAEAFF. CDR3 nucleotides: TGTGCCAGCAGTCGATCGGACAGGGCCGAAGCTTTCTTT.

The rearrangement uses TRBV5-5 and TRBJ2-7; 8 bases match TRBD2. The CDR3 runs to 15 residues. The germline V gene encodes CDR1 SGHKS and CDR2 YYEKEE (reference sequence). V trimming: 2 bases; J trimming: 2 bases; junction bases outside the gene matches: 6. The CDR3 loop is CASSFGAGGAYEQYV. The CDR3 coding sequence is TGTGCCAGCAGCTTTGGGGCGGGGGGAGCCTACGAGCAGTACGTC.

The V call is TRBV24-1, the J call TRBJ1-2; tentatively, D is TRBD1 (5 bases). Germline loops: CDR1 KGHDR, CDR2 SFDVKD. Trimming removed 7 bases at V and 7 bases at J, with 18 bases between. This CDR3 spans 14 amino acids. The CDR3 region is CATRAGGGELGYTF. The DNA for the CDR3 is TGTGCCACCAGGGCCGGCGGGGGAGAGCTTGGCTACACCTTC.

V usage is TRBV10-3 and J usage is TRBJ1-1; D may be TRBD1 (6 bases). The CDR3 spans 17 residues. From germline, CDR1 is ENHRY and CDR2 SYGVKD. Trimming removed 2 bases at V and 1 base at J, with 17 bases between. For the CDR3, the DNA is TGTGCCATCAGTGAGCGGGGGGCCAATTTGTGGAACACTGAAGCTTTCTTT. Translating it yields CAISERGANLWNTEAFF.

The table lists this clone with a few counts. The chain links TRBV25-1 to TRBJ1-2; 7 bases align to TRBD1. This CDR3 contains 15 residues. V was clipped by 6 bases and J by 4 bases; unmatched bases: 11. The germline V gene has CDR1 MGHDK and CDR2 SYGVNS. The CDR3 sequence is CASRSGGPGGYGYTF. CDR3 bases: TGTGCCAGCAGGTCAGGGGGTCCCGGCGGCTATGGCTACACCTTC.